These T cell receptor beta chains were read from a single sample in a study of cytomegalovirus exposure and HLA in healthy donors. Libraries were prepared by immunoSEQ multiplex PCR; TCRdb keeps only in-frame clonotypes and omits some of them. The sample yields roughly 100,000 clones, approximately 71% seen once. The material sequenced was PBMCs. Receptors were obtained from a young woman in good health and CMV-seropositive. The CDR3 runs from the conserved cysteine through the conserved F or W. Clone size appears in some rows only: once, few, many, or a class for an expanded clone.

size: .; J: TRBJ2-7; V: TRBV30; CDR3: CAWGGTGGTYEQYF
size: once; J: TRBJ2-3; V: TRBV5-1; CDR3: CASSQGQGPGTDTQYF
size: .; J: TRBJ1-1; V: TRBV14; CDR3: CASSQWTGSSTEAFF
size: once; J: TRBJ1-1; V: TRBV29-1; CDR3: CSVFLGLEMNTEAFF
size: .; J: TRBJ2-7; V: TRBV27; CDR3: CASSLLGGPHEQYF
size: .; J: TRBJ2-7; V: TRBV15; CDR3: CATSRGIGTSGYEQYF
size: .; J: TRBJ1-4; V: TRBV28; CDR3: CASSSEKLFF
size: .; J: TRBJ1-2; V: TRBV4-3; CDR3: CASSQGRQGAYYGYTF
size: .; J: TRBJ1-5; V: TRBV2; CDR3: CAIQDSRDNQPQHF
size: .; J: TRBJ2-1; V: TRBV7-3; CDR3: CASSLRAGYNEQFF
size: .; J: TRBJ2-5; V: TRBV11-2; CDR3: CASSLDGWRQETQYF
size: .; J: .; V: TRBV27; CDR3: CASSSRTGREQYF
size: .; J: TRBJ2-2; V: TRBV6-5; CDR3: CASLGRSPNTGELFF
size: once; J: TRBJ1-1; V: TRBV7-2; CDR3: CASSPRSTEAFF
size: .; J: TRBJ1-2; V: TRBV28; CDR3: CASTTLGSGYGYTF
size: .; J: TRBJ2-1; V: TRBV6-1; CDR3: CASSDGTDYSEQFF
size: once; J: TRBJ1-2; V: TRBV6-5; CDR3: CASSYSQGGDGYTF
size: few; J: TRBJ1-1; V: TRBV2; CDR3: CASMTHRQSPEAFF
size: .; J: .; V: TRBV29-1; CDR3: CSPRGGPDSYEQYF
size: .; J: TRBJ2-3; V: TRBV11-3; CDR3: CASSNGLAEVGTQYF
size: .; J: TRBJ1-1; V: TRBV7-8; CDR3: CASSWQRNTEAFF
size: .; J: TRBJ1-3; V: TRBV5-4; CDR3: CASSSVGDSGNTIYF
size: .; J: TRBJ2-5; V: TRBV7-9; CDR3: CASSHPDVGAQETQYF
size: once; J: TRBJ1-6; V: TRBV30; CDR3: CAWRYEGGYNSPLHF
size: few; J: TRBJ1-1; V: TRBV6-1; CDR3: CASRDRDRVNTEAFF
size: .; J: TRBJ1-1; V: TRBV7-8; CDR3: CASSLAPSGGEAFF
size: .; J: TRBJ1-5; V: TRBV28; CDR3: CAGTTGQGTYSNQPQHF
size: few; J: TRBJ2-7; V: TRBV29-1; CDR3: CSVRDRARNEQYF
size: few; J: TRBJ1-2; V: TRBV6-5; CDR3: CASSADRVYGYTF
size: .; J: TRBJ2-7; V: TRBV6-1; CDR3: CASSERAGTGGYEQYF
size: .; J: TRBJ2-7; V: TRBV2; CDR3: CASRKTGTYEQYF
size: .; J: TRBJ2-1; V: TRBV15; CDR3: CATSTTFVGTSGGTEVHNYNEQFF
size: .; J: TRBJ2-5; V: TRBV7-2; CDR3: CASSFRAPGFRETQYF
size: once; J: TRBJ2-7; V: TRBV10-1; CDR3: CASSEGGSYEQYF
size: once; J: TRBJ1-1; V: TRBV7-6; CDR3: CASSLQGGGTEAFF
size: few; J: TRBJ2-1; V: TRBV5-5; CDR3: CASSNRGGSYNEQFF
size: .; J: TRBJ2-1; V: TRBV2; CDR3: CASSPLERSYNEQFF
size: .; J: TRBJ1-4; V: TRBV18; CDR3: CASSPDAGGGQVEKLFF
size: .; J: TRBJ2-7; V: TRBV5-6; CDR3: CASGWTASSYEQYF
size: .; J: TRBJ1-5; V: TRBV2; CDR3: CASMRVSEPPQHF
size: .; J: TRBJ1-2; V: TRBV5-4; CDR3: CASSFTRDYGYTF
size: .; J: TRBJ1-1; V: TRBV2; CDR3: CASSENRGLRRAFF